These T cell receptor beta chains were read from a single sample in a study of cytomegalovirus exposure and HLA in healthy donors. TCRdb keeps only in-frame clones here, not all; method: immunoSEQ multiplex PCR. Among under 150,000 clones listed, about three quarters were seen once. Sample: PBMCs. The receptors here all came from a human donor in good health. CDR3s include the opening cysteine and the closing phenylalanine or tryptophan. The order of the fields is clone size, V gene, J gene, D gene, CDR3 length, CDR3 DNA, CDR3 protein. The D gene is left open where the match is weak. The size entry is marked missing in some rows and otherwise reads once, few, many or a size class.

-	TRBV27	TRBJ2-7	TRBD1	14	TGTGCCAGCAGTCCAGGACAGGGCGCCTACGAGCAGTACTTC	CASSPGQGAYEQYF
-	TRBV5-6	TRBJ2-1	TRBD1	16	TGTGCCAGCAGCTCAGACAAAAAGGGACAGGGCGGTAGGCAGTTCTTC	CASSSDKKGQGGRQFF
-	TRBV28	TRBJ1-2	-	13	TGTGCCAGCAGTTTTAGTGGAGGCTATGGCTACACCTTC	CASSFSGGYGYTF
few	TRBV7-6	TRBJ2-7	-	12	TGTGCCAGCAGCCAGGGGGGTAACGAGCAGTACTTC	CASSQGGNEQYF
-	TRBV18	TRBJ2-7	TRBD1	14	TGTGCCAGCTCACCTCGACAGGGACACTACGAGCAGTACTTC	CASSPRQGHYEQYF
-	TRBV19	TRBJ2-3	TRBD1	16	TGTGCCAGTAGTATCCCCCGGGACAGGGGTACAGATACGCAGTATTTT	CASSIPRDRGTDTQYF
-	TRBV11-1	TRBJ1-2	-	13	TGTGCCAGCAGCTCGACAGCCTCGGATGGCTACACCTTC	CASSSTASDGYTF
-	TRBV6-1	TRBJ1-1	TRBD1	13	TGTGCCAGCAGCCGGACAGGGCACACTGAAGCTTTCTTT	CASSRTGHTEAFF
-	TRBV29-1	TRBJ2-1	-	13	TGCAGCGTTGAGCGGGGAATCGACAATGAGCAGTTCTTC	CSVERGIDNEQFF
-	TRBV23-1	TRBJ2-7	-	12	TGCGCCCAAATCACGGGAGCTCACGAGCAGTACTTC	CAQITGAHEQYF
-	TRBV30	TRBJ2-1	-	14	TGTGCCTGGACCACAGGGAGCTCCTACAATGAGCAGTTCTTC	CAWTTGSSYNEQFF
-	TRBV7-8	TRBJ2-3	TRBD2	17	TGTGCCAGCAGCTTGCTAGCGGGAGGGCCTGGCACAGATACGCAGTATTTT	CASSLLAGGPGTDTQYF
-	TRBV9	TRBJ2-1	-	14	TGTGCCAGCAGCCCCGCCGGGGAATCAAATGAGCAGTTCTTC	CASSPAGESNEQFF
-	TRBV6-5	TRBJ1-1	TRBD1	12	TGTGCCAGCAGGGATACAGGGGGTGAAGCTTTCTTT	CASRDTGGEAFF
-	TRBV28	TRBJ1-4	TRBD1	13	TGTGCCAGCAGTTTACCCGGGACAGCTAAACTGTTTTTT	CASSLPGTAKLFF
-	TRBV7-9	TRBJ1-3	-	13	TGTGCCAGCACGGAGGTCATTGGAAACACCATATATTTT	CASTEVIGNTIYF
-	TRBV6-5	TRBJ1-2	TRBD1	16	TGTGCCAGCAGTTTTGGGACAGGGGAGTATGACTATGGCTACACCTTC	CASSFGTGEYDYGYTF
-	TRBV15	TRBJ1-2	TRBD1	16	TGTGCCACCAGCAGAGATCCGGACAGGGACTTCGGAGGCTACACCTTC	CATSRDPDRDFGGYTF
-	TRBV6-1	TRBJ1-5	-	12	TGTGCCAGTAGACAGGGCAATCAGCCCCAGCATTTT	CASRQGNQPQHF
once	TRBV5-4	TRBJ2-3	TRBD1	13	TGTGCCAGCCAATCTCAGGGGGAGGATACGCAGTATTTT	CASQSQGEDTQYF
-	TRBV7-9	TRBJ2-1	TRBD2	18	TGTGCCAGCAGCTCTGATTGGCGGACTAGCGGGATTTACAATGAGCAGTTCTTC	CASSSDWRTSGIYNEQFF
few	TRBV15	TRBJ2-2	TRBD1	16	TGTGCCACCAGCCCCCGGACAGGAACGAACACCGGGGAGCTGTTTTTT	CATSPRTGTNTGELFF
few	TRBV11-3	TRBJ1-2	-	13	TGTGCCAGCAGCTATCCAGGGAATAGAGGCTACACCTTC	CASSYPGNRGYTF
-	TRBV2	TRBJ1-2	-	15	TGTGCCAGCAGTGAAAGACAGGTTTTGGACTATGGCTACACCTTC	CASSERQVLDYGYTF
few	TRBV19	TRBJ1-1	TRBD1	18	TGTGCCAGTCAGAGGACGTTCGGAACGACAGGGGGGAACACTGAAGCTTTCTTT	CASQRTFGTTGGNTEAFF
-	TRBV29-1	TRBJ2-5	TRBD1	14	TGCAGCGTCACCCGGGACAGGGTGGGAGGGACCCAGTACTTC	CSVTRDRVGGTQYF
-	TRBV11-3	TRBJ2-2	TRBD1	15	TGTGCCAGCAGCTTAATAGACAGGGCGACCGGGGAGCTGTTTTTT	CASSLIDRATGELFF
-	TRBV7-9	TRBJ2-2	-	18	TGTGCCAGCAGCTTAAAATTAGGCAGGGTATTGTATATCGGGGAGCTGTTTTTT	CASSLKLGRVLYIGELFF
-	TRBV6-1	TRBJ1-2	-	12	TGTGCCAGCAGACAGGGTGACTATGGCTACACCTTC	CASRQGDYGYTF
-	TRBV10-3	TRBJ2-7	-	16	TGTGCCATCAGTGAGGGAGGGCAGGGTCTTACCTACGAGCAGTACTTC	CAISEGGQGLTYEQYF
-	TRBV5-1	TRBJ2-7	TRBD2	13	TGCGCCAGCAGCCCAGGGACTAACTACGAGCAGTACTTC	CASSPGTNYEQYF
-	TRBV6-5	TRBJ2-7	TRBD1	14	TGTGCCAGCAGTCCTAGACAGGGCCCCTACGAGCAGTACTTC	CASSPRQGPYEQYF
-	TRBV6-6	TRBJ2-7	-	16	TGTGCCAGCAGTTACCTCCGCGCGCAGGGAAATTACGAGCAGTACTTC	CASSYLRAQGNYEQYF
-	TRBV19	TRBJ2-7	TRBD1	13	TGTGCCAGTAGGGACAGGGGGACCCACGAGCAGTACTTC	CASRDRGTHEQYF
-	TRBV6-6	TRBJ2-3	TRBD2	15	TGTGCCAGCAGTTACGCGGGGACTAATACAGATACGCAGTATTTT	CASSYAGTNTDTQYF
-	TRBV30	TRBJ2-3	TRBD2	17	TGTGCCTGGAGTGTGCGTAGGACTAGCGGGAGAACAGATACGCAGTATTTT	CAWSVRRTSGRTDTQYF
few	TRBV30	TRBJ2-7	TRBD2	14	TGTGCCTGGGAAACTAGCGGGACCTCCTACGAGCAGTACTTC	CAWETSGTSYEQYF
-	TRBV6-1	TRBJ2-7	TRBD1	14	TGTGCCACCACTCAGTCGGACAGGCGCTACGAGCAGTACTTC	CATTQSDRRYEQYF
-	TRBV28	TRBJ2-2	TRBD1	17	TGTGCCAGCAGTATCCGGACAGGGGCGAGTAACACCGGGGAGCTGTTTTTT	CASSIRTGASNTGELFF
-	TRBV28	TRBJ1-1	-	13	TGTGCCAGCGGTCTGGGACACCTCACTGAAGCTTTCTTT	CASGLGHLTEAFF
-	TRBV6-6	TRBJ1-1	-	15	TGTGCCAGCAGTTACTCCCCCAGGGCGAACACTGAAGCTTTCTTT	CASSYSPRANTEAFF
-	TRBV9	TRBJ2-2	-	18	TGTGCCAGCAGCGTAGCTACGGAGAGGGCATGGCTGGTCGGGGAGCTGTTTTTT	CASSVATERAWLVGELFF